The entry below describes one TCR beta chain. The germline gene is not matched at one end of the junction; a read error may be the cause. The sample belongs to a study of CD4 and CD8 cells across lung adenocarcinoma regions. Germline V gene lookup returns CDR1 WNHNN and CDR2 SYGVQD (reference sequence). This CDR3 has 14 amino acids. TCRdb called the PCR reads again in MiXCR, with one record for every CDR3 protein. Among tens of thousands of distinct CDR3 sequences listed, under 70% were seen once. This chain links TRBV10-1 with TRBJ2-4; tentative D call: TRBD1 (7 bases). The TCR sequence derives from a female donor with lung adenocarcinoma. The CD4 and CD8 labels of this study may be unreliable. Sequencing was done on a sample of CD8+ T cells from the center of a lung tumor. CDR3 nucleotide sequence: TGCGGCAGCAGGGGGGTGCGAGCCTCAAACACGCAGTACTTT. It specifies CGSRGVRASNTQYF.